This is a list of T cell receptor beta chains from one sample in a study. TCRdb reprocessed the RT-PCR reads via MiXCR and lists one record per CDR3 protein. The table has about 700,000 distinct CDR3 sequences, 13% to 15% seen once; the top ten hold roughly 3.9%. The sample comprised memory CD4+ T cells from blood. The receptor source for this set is a female donor in good health, serving as a healthy control. Each CDR3 is given with its conserved first and last residue. A D gene is named only where the DNA matches it firmly. Not all rows give a size; the values are once, few, many and, for expanded clones, a class.

V gene	D gene	CDR3 length	clone size	J gene	CDR3 DNA	CDR3 protein
TRBV5-8	TRBD2	15	few	TRBJ2-1	TGTGCCAGCAGCATGGGGGCTAGCGGGAGAAATGAGCAGTTCTTC	CASSMGASGRNEQFF
TRBV5-1	-	18	-	TRBJ2-6	TGCGCCAGCAGCTCAACTACCAGCGTGGACTCTGGGGCCAACGTCCTGACTTTC	CASSSTTSVDSGANVLTF
TRBV9	-	15	few	TRBJ2-3	TGTGCCAGCAGCCTGACCATAGAGTACTCAGATACGCAGTATTTT	CASSLTIEYSDTQYF
TRBV15	-	14	-	TRBJ2-1	TGTGCCACCAGCAGAGATATGGACTACAATGAGCAGTTCTTC	CATSRDMDYNEQFF
TRBV5-5	-	15	-	TRBJ1-5	TGTGCCAGCATTCTGGGGTTCGGGAGCAATCAGCCCCAGCATTTT	CASILGFGSNQPQHF
TRBV20-1	TRBD1	15	-	TRBJ1-6	TGCAGTGCTAGAGGCGATGGACAGGGGGATTCACCCCTCCACTTT	CSARGDGQGDSPLHF
TRBV5-6	TRBD2	17	-	TRBJ2-1	TGTGCCAGCAGCTTAAAACCGGGACTAGCGGGAAGCAATGAGCAGTTCTTC	CASSLKPGLAGSNEQFF
TRBV7-3	-	12	many	TRBJ2-7	TGTGCCAGCAGTCGAAGGGGCGGGCCGCAGTACTTC	CASSRRGGPQYF
TRBV7-9	-	12	few	TRBJ2-7	TGTGCCAGCAGCTTTATATTAGGCGAGCAGTACTTC	CASSFILGEQYF
TRBV12-3/TRBV12-4	-	14	few	TRBJ1-2	TGTGCCAGCACCTCCGGCCAGGGGAACTATGGCTACACCTTC	CASTSGQGNYGYTF
TRBV14	TRBD2	17	-	TRBJ2-3	TGTGCCAGCAGCCTGGAGGGACTAGCGGGAGGACGTGATACGCAGTATTTT	CASSLEGLAGGRDTQYF
TRBV20-1	-	14	-	TRBJ2-7	TGCAGTGCTAAAAATCGGGCCAGTTCCTACGAGCAGTACTTC	CSAKNRASSYEQYF
TRBV5-1	-	12	many	TRBJ1-2	TGCGCCAGCAGCTTGGGGTCAAATGGATACACCTTC	CASSLGSNGYTF
TRBV5-1	-	13	-	TRBJ2-1	TGCGCCAGCAGACCCGTAATCGGGGGTGAGCAGTTCTTC	CASRPVIGGEQFF
TRBV3-1	-	14	-	TRBJ2-2	TGTGCCAGCAGCCAAAATACGGCGACCGGGGAGCTGTTTTTT	CASSQNTATGELFF
TRBV28	-	14	few	TRBJ1-2	TGTGCCAGCAGTTTATATGGGGGGAACTATGGCTACACCTTC	CASSLYGGNYGYTF
TRBV20-1	-	15	-	TRBJ1-1	TGCAGTGCTAGAGCTACGTCTCCCAGGAACACTGAAGCTTTCTTT	CSARATSPRNTEAFF
TRBV7-9	-	14	few	TRBJ2-5	TGTGCCAGCAGCCAGTTTAAGGGAAGAGAGACCCAGTACTTC	CASSQFKGRETQYF
TRBV18	-	15	few	TRBJ1-4	TGTGCCAGCTCACCCCGACAAGGAGGTTTTTTTGGACTGTTTTTT	CASSPRQGGFFGLFF
TRBV11-2	-	15	few	TRBJ1-5	TGTGCCAGCAGCCCCCGCGGACAGAGCAATCAGCCCCAGCATTTT	CASSPRGQSNQPQHF
TRBV20-1	TRBD2	13	many	TRBJ2-7	TGCAGTGCTAGTACTAGCGGGACCTACGAGCAGTACTTC	CSASTSGTYEQYF
TRBV28	-	15	-	TRBJ2-7	TGTGCCAGCACCTCCCCCGGGACGGCGTCCTACGAGCAGTACTTC	CASTSPGTASYEQYF
TRBV7-2	-	16	-	TRBJ2-1	TGTGCCAGCAGCTTAAGGGGGGTCTTATCCTACAATGAGCAGTTCTTC	CASSLRGVLSYNEQFF
TRBV14	-	13	few	TRBJ2-7	TGTGCCAGCAGCCTAACGGTGTGGGGCGAGCAGTACTTC	CASSLTVWGEQYF
TRBV20-1	-	13	many	TRBJ1-2	TGCAGTGCGCCGACCCAGGGCGGCTATGGCTACACCTTC	CSAPTQGGYGYTF
TRBV18	-	14	-	TRBJ1-2	TGTGCCAGCTCACTACAGGAGTCTAACTATGGCTACACCTTC	CASSLQESNYGYTF
TRBV6-5	TRBD1	15	few	TRBJ1-2	TGTGCCAGCAGTCAACCGGGACAGGGGGATGAGGGCTACACCTTC	CASSQPGQGDEGYTF